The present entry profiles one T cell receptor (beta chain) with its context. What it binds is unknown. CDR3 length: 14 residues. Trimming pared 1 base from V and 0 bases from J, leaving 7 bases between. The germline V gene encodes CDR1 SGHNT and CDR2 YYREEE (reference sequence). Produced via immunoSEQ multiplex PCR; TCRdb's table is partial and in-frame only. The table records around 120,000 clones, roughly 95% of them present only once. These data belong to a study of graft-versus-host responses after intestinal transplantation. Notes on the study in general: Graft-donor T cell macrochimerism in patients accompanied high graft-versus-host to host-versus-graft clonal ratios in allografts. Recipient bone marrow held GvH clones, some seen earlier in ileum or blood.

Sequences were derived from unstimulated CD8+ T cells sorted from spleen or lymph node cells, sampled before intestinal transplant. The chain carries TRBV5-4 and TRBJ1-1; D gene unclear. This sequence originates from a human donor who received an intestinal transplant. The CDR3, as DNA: TGTGCCAGCAGCTTGAACGGGGTGAACACTGAAGCTTTCTTT. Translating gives CASSLNGVNTEAFF.